The source of this T cell receptor (beta chain) is a study of T cells in Graves' hyperthyroidism and ophthalmopathy. This clonotype was detected a few times. Amplified regions were TCR beta CDR3 sequences from RNA transcripts. The HTBI primer set served for first-round RT-PCR of the TCR CDR3. TCRdb redid the calling of the multiplex PCR reads with MiXCR, one entry per CDR3 protein. Among approximately 400,000 distinct CDR3 sequences listed, around an eighth were seen once. This CDR3 is 15 amino acids long. Looked up from germline, CDR1 is SEHNR and CDR2 is FQNEAQ (reference sequence). Trimming shortened V by 3 bases and J by 3 bases, and 13 bases separated the two germline ends.

This chain joins TRBV7-9 and TRBJ2-3; D could derive from TRBD1 or TRBD2 (6 bases each). The specimen was blood. The receptor comes from a man aged 45-65 years with Graves' ophthalmopathy. CDR3 in DNA: TGTGCCAGCAGCTTTGGCGGAGGGGGGACAGATACGCAGTATTTT. It is translated as CASSFGGGGTDTQYF.